The 26 T cell receptor beta chains listed next were all sequenced from one sample in a study of neurological immune-mediated disorders. Using its own MiXCR run on the 5' RACE reads, TCRdb lists one record per CDR3 protein. In the table there are tens of thousands of distinct CDR3 sequences, 10% of which are singletons. The sequencing sample was made of PBMCs. Receptors were obtained from a man in his forties or fifties in good health.

This clonotype occurred many times. The chain links TRBV25-1 to TRBJ2-7, with D perhaps matching TRBD2 (5 bases). Germline V gene data show CDR1 as MGHDK and CDR2 as SYGVNS. V was trimmed by 4 bases and J by 10 bases, leaving 11 bases between them. The CDR3 has 11 residues. This chain's CDR3 is CASSVGREQYF. CDR3 DNA: TGTGCCAGCAGTGTAGGTCGGGAACAGTACTTC.

The rearrangement links TRBV5-1 to TRBJ2-5; possibly TRBD1 or TRBD2 for D (5 bases each). CDR1 and CDR2 from the germline V gene are SGHRS and YFSETQ. Trimming shortened V by 1 base and J by 4 bases, and 11 bases separated the two germline ends. The CDR3 is made up of 14 amino acids. CDR3 nucleotide sequence: TGCGCCAGCAGCTTGATTGGGACCCCAGAGACCCAGTACTTC. It specifies CASSLIGTPETQYF. The complete variable domain, with remaining parts taken from reference TRBV5-1 and TRBJ2-5, reads KAGVTQTPRYLIKTRGQQVTLSCSPISGHRSVSWYQQTPGQGLQFLFEYFSETQRNKGNFPGRFSGRQFSNSRSEMNVSTLELGDSALYLCASSLIGTPETQYFGPGTRLLVL.

This clonotype came up many times. The chain joins TRBV20-1 to TRBJ1-2; no reliable D call. In germline, CDR1 is DFQATT, CDR2 SNEGSKA (reference sequence). CDR3 length: 14 amino acids. The ends were cut back, 0 bases at V and 7 bases at J, with 15 bases in the middle. The CDR3 sequence: CSARDPVGPIGYTF. In DNA form, the CDR3 reads TGCAGTGCTAGAGATCCTGTTGGGCCCATTGGCTACACCTTC.

This clonotype appeared many times. This CDR3 reads CASSPLKGQGGYGYTF. The CDR3 bases are TGTGCCAGCTCACCTTTAAAGGGACAAGGAGGCTATGGCTACACCTTC. The chain recombines TRBV18 with TRBJ1-2, with D possibly TRBD1 on 6 matching bases. The CDR3 extends over 16 amino acids. Looked up from germline, CDR1 is KGHSH and CDR2 is LQKENI. V lost 3 bases, J lost 4 bases, and 18 bases lay in between.

This clonotype was seen repeatedly, ten times or more. The chain employs TRBV5-1 and TRBJ2-7; tentative D call: TRBD2 (5 bases). Trimming pared 0 bases from V and 6 bases from J, leaving 22 bases between. Germline CDR1 and CDR2: SGHRS and YFSETQ. The CDR3 runs to 17 residues. The CDR3 reads CASSLDPDYTSPCEQYF. In DNA form, the CDR3 reads TGCGCCAGCAGCTTGGATCCTGACTATACTTCGCCATGCGAGCAGTACTTC.

The sample holds many counts of this clonotype. V is TRBV5-1 and J is TRBJ2-7; no firm D call. CDR1 is SGHRS, CDR2 YFSETQ, per germline. Between the trimmed V and J ends, which lost 1 base and 2 bases, there was a span of 4 bases. The CDR3 sequence is 12 residues long. CDR3 sequence: CASSLSPYEQYF. CDR3 nucleotide sequence: TGCGCCAGCAGCTTGAGTCCCTACGAGCAGTACTTC.

The sample holds a few counts of this clonotype. The rearrangement uses TRBV7-9 and TRBJ1-1; D might be TRBD1 (5 bases). CDR1 is SEHNR and CDR2 is FQNEAQ in the germline V gene (reference sequence). Trimming cost V 2 bases and J 0 bases, with 19 bases left between them. This CDR3 spans 18 amino acids. CDR3 bases: TGTGCCAGCAGCTTAAGTAGATGGGACTCAGGTTTGAACACTGAAGCTTTCTTT. This translates into CASSLSRWDSGLNTEAFF.

This clonotype has ten or more counts. This chain links TRBV5-1 with TRBJ2-1; D unresolved. Germline V gene sequence: CDR1 SGHRS, CDR2 YFSETQ. The V and J ends lost 4 bases and 0 bases respectively, with 5 bases between them. CDR3 length: 13 amino acids. CDR3 protein: CASSPRSYNEQFF. CDR3 nucleotide sequence: TGCGCCAGCAGCCCGCGCTCCTACAATGAGCAGTTCTTC.

A word on this clonotype: One junction end disagrees with the germline gene, perhaps due to a read error. The rearrangement links TRBV28 to TRBJ1-6; D is uncertain. The germline CDR1 and CDR2 sequences are MDHEN and SYDVKM. This CDR3 has 18 residues. The CDR3 region is CASSFSLDGGISNSPLHF. The CDR3 DNA reads as TGTGCCAGCAGTTTTTCCCTCGATGGAGGGATAAGTAATTCACCCCTCCATTTT.

This clonotype was recorded at least ten times. The rearrangement links TRBV5-5 to TRBJ2-1; tentatively, D is TRBD2 (6 bases). The V gene lost 4 bases and the J gene lost 3 bases, with 14 bases spanning the gap. The CDR3 length is 15 residues. Germline CDR1 and CDR2: SGHKS and YYEKEE (reference sequence). This chain's CDR3 is CASSDFGGDYNEQFF. CDR3 nucleotide sequence: TGTGCCAGCAGCGACTTCGGGGGAGACTACAATGAGCAGTTCTTC.

About this clonotype itself: A read error may explain this, as a much larger clone is one base away. The CDR3 DNA reads TGTGCCAACTCACCCCGGGACTCCGGTGAGCAGTTCTTC. Protein: CANSPRDSGEQFF. The chain employs TRBV18 and TRBJ2-1; a weak D match, TRBD2 (6 bases). CDR3 size: 13 residues. Germline V CDR1 and CDR2: KGHSH, LQKENI.

This clonotype was recorded at least ten times. V and J are TRBV3-1 and TRBJ2-2; D is perhaps TRBD1 (7 bases). V was clipped by 5 bases and J by 7 bases, with 20 bases between them. The CDR3 runs to 16 residues. The germline V gene encodes CDR1 LGHDT and CDR2 YNNKEL (reference sequence). For the CDR3, the DNA is TGTGCCAGCAGCAGGGGGGCAGGGGGAACGATCGGGGAGCTGTTTTTT. It yields the protein CASSRGAGGTIGELFF.

This clonotype appeared many times. The CDR3 DNA follows: TGTGCCAGCAGTTTTGGAGCCTCCTCCTACAATGAGCAGTTCTTC. It codes for CASSFGASSYNEQFF. The V call is TRBV27, the J call TRBJ2-1; D unclear. Germline V gives CDR1 MNHEY, CDR2 SMNVEV (reference sequence). V was pared by 3 bases and J by 0 bases, with 9 bases between. The CDR3 contains 15 residues.

This clonotype was picked up many times. The chain is built from TRBV7-3 and TRBJ2-5, with 9 bases identical to TRBD2. Trimming cost V 2 bases and J 5 bases; bases outside gene matches: 9. The CDR3 covers 16 residues. The V gene's germline CDR1 is SGHTA and CDR2 FQGTGA. CDR3 DNA sequence: TGTGCCAGCAGCTTAGGGGACCGCGGGGGGGGTGAGACCCAGTACTTC. This sequence encodes CASSLGDRGGGETQYF.

This clonotype was recorded many times. V is TRBV5-1 and J is TRBJ2-7; 12 bases align to TRBD2. The ends lost 1 base at V and 5 bases at J; junction bases unmatched: 13. Germline CDR1 is SGHRS and CDR2 is YFSETQ. CDR3 length: 18 residues. CDR3 sequence: CASSLTTSGGTLNNEQYF. CDR3 bases: TGCGCCAGCAGCTTGACAACTAGCGGGGGGACCTTGAACAACGAGCAGTACTTC.

This clonotype was counted many times. The V call is TRBV28, the J call TRBJ2-1, with D hard to call. This CDR3 is 13 amino acids long. V was shortened by 2 bases and J by 6 bases, with 8 bases between the two germline ends. CDR1 is MDHEN and CDR2 is SYDVKM in the germline V gene. For the CDR3, the DNA is TGTGCCAGCAGTTTACCAGGAATCAATGAGCAGTTCTTC. Protein sequence: CASSLPGINEQFF.

This clonotype was seen many times. V and J are TRBV5-1 and TRBJ2-3; 9 bases are shared with TRBD1. The CDR3 runs to 15 residues. V was pared by 4 bases and J by 5 bases, with 8 bases of the junction left unmatched. Looked up from germline, CDR1 is SGHRS and CDR2 is YFSETQ. CDR3: CASSPLTGGGDTQYF. CDR3 bases: TGCGCCAGCAGCCCTCTTACAGGGGGCGGAGATACGCAGTATTTT.

The CDR3 DNA follows: TGTGCCAGCTGCTCTAGCTTCGGACAGGTGGCATACGGCTACACCTTC. This codes for CASCSSFGQVAYGYTF. The chain combines TRBV9 with TRBJ1-2, with TRBD1 identical over 7 bases. V lost 7 bases and J lost 8; bases outside the gene matches: 20. Germline-derived CDR1 and CDR2 are SGDLS and YYNGEE. CDR3 length: 16 amino acids.

This clonotype turned up a few times. This chain uses TRBV13 with TRBJ2-5, with 14 bases identical to TRBD2. The CDR3 consists of 16 residues. J lost 4 bases, V lost 3 bases, and 4 bases had no gene match. The germline V gene encodes CDR1 PRHDT and CDR2 FYEKMQ (reference sequence). CDR3 coding DNA: TGTGCCAGCAGCTTCGGGACTAGCGGGAGAGGAGAGACCCAGTACTTC. Protein: CASSFGTSGRGETQYF.

In its sample, this clonotype was seen many times. The chain uses TRBV12-3 or TRBV12-4 and TRBJ1-5; 8 bases match TRBD1. There are 18 residues in the CDR3. After removal of 5 bases from V and 0 bases from J, the junction contained 12 bases not matched to a gene. CDR3 sequence: CASSLHQGGQDSNQPQHF. The DNA for the CDR3 is TGTGCCAGCAGTCTTCATCAGGGGGGACAGGATAGCAATCAGCCCCAGCATTTT.

This clonotype appeared many times. This chain uses TRBV5-5 with TRBJ2-7; D tentatively reads TRBD1 or TRBD2 (5 bases each). CDR1 and CDR2 from the germline V gene are SGHKS and YYEKEE (reference sequence). The CDR3 is 16 residues long. V was shortened by 4 bases and J by 4 bases, with 21 bases between the two germline ends. In nucleotides, the CDR3 is TGTGCCAGCAGCACCGTCTTGGGACCGAGGAATTACGAGCAGTACTTC. This gives the protein CASSTVLGPRNYEQYF.

This clonotype was observed many times. This chain connects TRBV20-1 to TRBJ1-4; 7 bases are a match to TRBD1. V lost 6 bases to trimming and J lost 3 bases; unmatched junction nucleotides: 10. There are 15 residues in the CDR3. CDR1 and CDR2 (germline): DFQATT, SNEGSKA (reference sequence). CDR3 bases: TGCAGTGCCATAGACAGGGCTTCAGCTAATGAAAAACTGTTTTTT. Translation gives CSAIDRASANEKLFF.

This clonotype has at least ten counts. The chain uses TRBV5-1 and TRBJ2-2; D remains unclear. V lost 5 bases to trimming and J lost 0 bases, with 11 bases between them. The CDR3 loop spans 15 amino acids. Germline V gives CDR1 SGHRS, CDR2 YFSETQ. The DNA of the CDR3 is TGCGCCAGCAGAGGAGCCACAACGAACACCGGGGAGCTGTTTTTT. Translation: CASRGATTNTGELFF.

Turning to this clonotype: A single base separates this from a much larger clone, so it may be a read error. V usage is TRBV6-5 and J usage is TRBJ1-1, with D hard to call. Germline lookup yields CDR1 MNHEY and CDR2 SVGAGI. This CDR3 contains 14 residues. The CDR3 bases are TGTGCCAGCAGTTACAGGGCCGGGAGCCGTGAAGCTCTCTTT. It yields the protein CASSYRAGSREALF.

This clonotype showed up many times. The rearrangement links TRBV5-6 to TRBJ1-5; D is unresolved. CDR3 size: 16 residues. V was trimmed by 3 bases and J by 0 bases, leaving 13 bases between them. Germline CDR1 is SGHDT and CDR2 is YYEEEE. The CDR3 DNA is TGTGCCAGCAGCTCGACTAAACAGAATAGCAATCAGCCCCAGCATTTT. The encoded protein is CASSSTKQNSNQPQHF.

This clonotype was found many times. The CDR3 is CASSPAETSYEQYF. The CDR3 DNA sequence: TGCGCCAGCAGCCCGGCGGAGACCTCCTACGAGCAGTACTTC. The V and J genes are TRBV4-1 and TRBJ2-7; D unclear. The V end lost 4 bases, the J end lost 0 bases, and 10 bases lay between the germline ends. Germline CDR1 MGHRA, CDR2 YSYEKL. The length of the CDR3 is 14 residues.